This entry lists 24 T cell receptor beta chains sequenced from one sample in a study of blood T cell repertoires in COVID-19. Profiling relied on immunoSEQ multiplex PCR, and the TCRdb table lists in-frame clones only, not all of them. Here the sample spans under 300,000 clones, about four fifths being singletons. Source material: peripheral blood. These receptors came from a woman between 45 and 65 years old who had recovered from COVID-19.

The CDR3 here is CASSGRIYTDTQYF. The CDR3 region has the DNA TGTGCCAGCAGTGGGAGGATATACACAGATACGCAGTATTTT. The genes are TRBV7-2 and TRBJ2-3, with D perhaps TRBD2 (6 bases). The CDR3 length is 14 residues. V was cut by 6 bases and J by 2 bases, with 12 bases left in between. Germline V lookup: CDR1 SGHTA, CDR2 FQGNSA. The whole variable domain, filled in from reference TRBV7-2 and TRBJ2-3, reads GAGVSQSPSNKVTEKGKDVELRCDPISGHTALYWYRQSLGQGLEFLIYFQGNSAPDKSGLPSDRFSAERTGGSVSTLTIQRTQQEDSAVYLCASSGRIYTDTQYFGPGTRLTVL.

Here the CDR3 reads CASSPHSKHTQYF. CDR3 bases: TGTGCCAGCAGCCCCCACTCGAAGCATACGCAGTATTTT. The chain links TRBV7-2 to TRBJ2-3; D not certain. This CDR3 is built from 13 residues. The germline CDR1 and CDR2 sequences are SGHTA and FQGNSA. V was cut by 5 bases and J by 7 bases, with 13 bases left in between.

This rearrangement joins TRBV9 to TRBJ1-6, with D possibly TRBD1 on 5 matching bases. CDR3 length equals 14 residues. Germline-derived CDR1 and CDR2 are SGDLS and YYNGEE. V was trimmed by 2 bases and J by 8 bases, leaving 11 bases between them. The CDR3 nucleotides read TGTGCCAGCAGCGTGGGGACTTTAGATTCACCCCTCCACTTT. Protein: CASSVGTLDSPLHF.

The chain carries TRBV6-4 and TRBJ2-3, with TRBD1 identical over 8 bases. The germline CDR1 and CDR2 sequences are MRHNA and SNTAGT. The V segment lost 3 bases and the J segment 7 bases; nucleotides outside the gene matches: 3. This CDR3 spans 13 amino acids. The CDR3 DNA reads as TGTGCCAGCAGTGATCGGACAGGGAATACGCAGTATTTT. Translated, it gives CASSDRTGNTQYF.

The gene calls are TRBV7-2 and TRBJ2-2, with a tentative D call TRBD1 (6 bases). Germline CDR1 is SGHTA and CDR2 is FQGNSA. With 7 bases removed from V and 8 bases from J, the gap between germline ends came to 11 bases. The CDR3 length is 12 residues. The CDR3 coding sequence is TGTGCCAGCACCCATAGGGGGGGGGAGCTGTTTTTT. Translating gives CASTHRGGELFF.

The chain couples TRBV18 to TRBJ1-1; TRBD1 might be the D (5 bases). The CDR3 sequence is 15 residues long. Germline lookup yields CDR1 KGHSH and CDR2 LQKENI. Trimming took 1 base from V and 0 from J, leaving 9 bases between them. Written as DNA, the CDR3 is TGTGCCAGCTCACCACAGGACACTATGAACACTGAAGCTTTCTTT. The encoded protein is CASSPQDTMNTEAFF.

CDR3 sequence: CASRKTGAGNTIYF. The DNA for the CDR3 is TGTGCCAGCAGGAAGACAGGGGCTGGAAACACCATATATTTT. The gene calls are TRBV27 and TRBJ1-3; 8 bases map to TRBD1. Trimming took 6 bases from V and 2 from J; bases not matched to a gene: 3. The CDR3 sequence is 14 residues long. The germline V gene has CDR1 MNHEY and CDR2 SMNVEV (reference sequence).

The CDR3 DNA reads TGTGCCAGCAGAAAAGACGGGAACTATGGCTACACCTTC. As protein: CASRKDGNYGYTF. The rearrangement joins TRBV28 to TRBJ1-2, with D unresolved. Germline CDR1 MDHEN, CDR2 SYDVKM. The V end lost 6 bases, the J end lost 2 bases, and 10 bases lay between the germline ends. The CDR3 contains 13 residues.

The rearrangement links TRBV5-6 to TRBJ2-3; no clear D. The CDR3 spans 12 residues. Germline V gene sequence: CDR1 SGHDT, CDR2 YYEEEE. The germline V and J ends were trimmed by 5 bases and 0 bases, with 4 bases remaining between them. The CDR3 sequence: CASRTSTDTQYF. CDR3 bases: TGTGCCAGCAGGACTAGCACAGATACGCAGTATTTT.

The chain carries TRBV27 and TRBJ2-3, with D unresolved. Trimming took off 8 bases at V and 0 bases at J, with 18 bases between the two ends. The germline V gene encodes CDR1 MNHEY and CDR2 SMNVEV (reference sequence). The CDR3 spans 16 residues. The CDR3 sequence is CASGQLPLTSTDTQYF. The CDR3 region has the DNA TGTGCCAGCGGTCAATTACCTCTAACTAGCACAGATACGCAGTATTTT.

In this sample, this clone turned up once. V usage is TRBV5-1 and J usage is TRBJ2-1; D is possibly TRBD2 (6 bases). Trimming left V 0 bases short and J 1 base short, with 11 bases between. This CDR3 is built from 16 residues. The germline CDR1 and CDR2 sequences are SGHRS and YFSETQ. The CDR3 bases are TGCGCCAGCAGCTTGGTCGGTAGCGGATCCTACAATGAGCAGTTCTTC. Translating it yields CASSLVGSGSYNEQFF. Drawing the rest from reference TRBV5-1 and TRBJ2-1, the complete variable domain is KAGVTQTPRYLIKTRGQQVTLSCSPISGHRSVSWYQQTPGQGLQFLFEYFSETQRNKGNFPGRFSGRQFSNSRSEMNVSTLELGDSALYLCASSLVGSGSYNEQFFGPGTRLTVL.

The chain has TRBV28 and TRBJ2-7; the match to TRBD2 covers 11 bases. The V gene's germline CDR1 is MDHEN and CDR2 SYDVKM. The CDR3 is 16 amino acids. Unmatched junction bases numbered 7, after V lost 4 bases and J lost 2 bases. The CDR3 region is CASSSTGTSGPYEQYF. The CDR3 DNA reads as TGTGCCAGCAGTTCTACCGGGACTAGCGGCCCCTACGAGCAGTACTTC. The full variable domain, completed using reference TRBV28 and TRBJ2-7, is DVKVTQSSRYLVKRTGEKVFLECVQDMDHENMFWYRQDPGLGLRLIYFSYDVKMKEKGDIPEGYSVSREKKERFSLILESASTNQTSMYLCASSSTGTSGPYEQYFGPGTRLTVT.

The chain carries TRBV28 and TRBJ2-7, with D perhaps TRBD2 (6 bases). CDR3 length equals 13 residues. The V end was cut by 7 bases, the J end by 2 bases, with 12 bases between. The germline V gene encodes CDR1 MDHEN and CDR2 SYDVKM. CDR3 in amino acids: CASTIGGAYEQYF. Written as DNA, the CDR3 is TGTGCCAGCACCATTGGAGGGGCCTACGAGCAGTACTTC.

CDR3 loop: CASSPSRDRGGYTF. DNA of the CDR3: TGTGCCAGCAGCCCATCCCGGGACAGGGGTGGCTACACCTTC. This chain joins TRBV28 and TRBJ1-2; 10 nucleotides align to TRBD1. Germline CDR1 MDHEN, CDR2 SYDVKM. The V and J ends lost 6 bases and 7 bases, in that order; junction bases with no gene match: 8. The length of the CDR3 is 14 residues.

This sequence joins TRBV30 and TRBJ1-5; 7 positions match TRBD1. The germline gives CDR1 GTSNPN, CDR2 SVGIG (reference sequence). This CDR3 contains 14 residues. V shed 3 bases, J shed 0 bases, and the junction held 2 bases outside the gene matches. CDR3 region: CAWSRDSSNQPQHF. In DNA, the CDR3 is TGTGCCTGGAGCCGGGACAGTAGCAATCAGCCCCAGCATTTT.

The CDR3 sequence: CASSVVGGAVDTQYF. CDR3 nucleotides: TGTGCCAGCAGCGTAGTGGGGGGGGCCGTAGATACGCAGTATTTT. This chain connects TRBV9 to TRBJ2-3; weak D call: TRBD2 (7 bases). V was trimmed by 0 bases and J by 5 bases, leaving 13 bases between them. The CDR3 extends over 15 amino acids. Germline V gene lookup returns CDR1 SGDLS and CDR2 YYNGEE.

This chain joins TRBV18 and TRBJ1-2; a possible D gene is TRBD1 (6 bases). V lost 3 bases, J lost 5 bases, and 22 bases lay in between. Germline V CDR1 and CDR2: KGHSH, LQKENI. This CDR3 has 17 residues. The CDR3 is CASSPQPVGGAGYGYTF. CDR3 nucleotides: TGTGCCAGCTCACCCCAACCGGTTGGGGGGGCAGGTTATGGCTACACCTTC.

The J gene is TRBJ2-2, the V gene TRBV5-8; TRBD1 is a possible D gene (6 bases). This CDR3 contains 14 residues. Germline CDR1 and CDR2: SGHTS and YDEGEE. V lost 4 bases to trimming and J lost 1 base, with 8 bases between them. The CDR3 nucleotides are TGTGCCAGCAGCAAGGGACAGAACACCGGGGAGCTGTTTTTT. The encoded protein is CASSKGQNTGELFF.

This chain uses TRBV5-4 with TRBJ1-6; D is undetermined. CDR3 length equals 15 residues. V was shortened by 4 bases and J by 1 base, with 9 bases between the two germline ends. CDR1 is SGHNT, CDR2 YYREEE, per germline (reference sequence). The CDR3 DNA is TGTGCCAGCAGCCCCACAGTTTCCTATAATTCACCCCTCCACTTT. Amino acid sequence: CASSPTVSYNSPLHF. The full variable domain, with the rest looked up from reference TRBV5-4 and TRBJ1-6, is ETGVTQSPTHLIKTRGQQVTLRCSSQSGHNTVSWYQQALGQGPQFIFQYYREEENGRGNFPPRFSGLQFPNYSSELNVNALELDDSALYLCASSPTVSYNSPLHFGNGTRLTVT.

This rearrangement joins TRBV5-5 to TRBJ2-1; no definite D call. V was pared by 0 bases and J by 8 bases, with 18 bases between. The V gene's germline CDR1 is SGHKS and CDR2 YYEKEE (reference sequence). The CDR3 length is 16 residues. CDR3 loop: CASSLGAIPSRDEQFF. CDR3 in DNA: TGTGCCAGCAGCTTGGGTGCGATCCCCTCGAGAGATGAGCAGTTCTTC.

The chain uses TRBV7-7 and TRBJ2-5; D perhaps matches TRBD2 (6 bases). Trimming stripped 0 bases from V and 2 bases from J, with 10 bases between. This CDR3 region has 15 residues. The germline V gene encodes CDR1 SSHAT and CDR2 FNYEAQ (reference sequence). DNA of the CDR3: TGTGCCAGCAGCTTAGCGCCGGGGAGGCAAGAGACCCAGTACTTC. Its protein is CASSLAPGRQETQYF.

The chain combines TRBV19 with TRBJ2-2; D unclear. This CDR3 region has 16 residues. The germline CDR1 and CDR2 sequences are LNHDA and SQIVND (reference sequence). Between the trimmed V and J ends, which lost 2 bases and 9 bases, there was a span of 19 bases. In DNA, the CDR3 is TGTGCCAGTAGTATAAAGCTTAATTTTCCGGGTTGGGAGCTGTTTTTT. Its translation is CASSIKLNFPGWELFF.

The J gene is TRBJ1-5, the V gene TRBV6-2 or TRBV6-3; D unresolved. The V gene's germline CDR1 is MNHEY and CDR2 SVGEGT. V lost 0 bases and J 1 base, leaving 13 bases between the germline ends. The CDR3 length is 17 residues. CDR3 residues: CASSYSIQAYSNQPQHF. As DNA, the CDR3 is TGTGCCAGCAGTTACTCGATTCAGGCCTACAGCAATCAGCCCCAGCATTTT.

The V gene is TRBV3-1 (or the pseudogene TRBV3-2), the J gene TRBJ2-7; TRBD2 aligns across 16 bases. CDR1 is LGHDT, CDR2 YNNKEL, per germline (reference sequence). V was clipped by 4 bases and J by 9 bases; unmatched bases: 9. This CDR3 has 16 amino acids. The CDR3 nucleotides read TGTGCCAGCAGCCCACAGCCCGGGACTAGCGGGGGGGGGCAGTACTTC. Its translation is CASSPQPGTSGGGQYF.